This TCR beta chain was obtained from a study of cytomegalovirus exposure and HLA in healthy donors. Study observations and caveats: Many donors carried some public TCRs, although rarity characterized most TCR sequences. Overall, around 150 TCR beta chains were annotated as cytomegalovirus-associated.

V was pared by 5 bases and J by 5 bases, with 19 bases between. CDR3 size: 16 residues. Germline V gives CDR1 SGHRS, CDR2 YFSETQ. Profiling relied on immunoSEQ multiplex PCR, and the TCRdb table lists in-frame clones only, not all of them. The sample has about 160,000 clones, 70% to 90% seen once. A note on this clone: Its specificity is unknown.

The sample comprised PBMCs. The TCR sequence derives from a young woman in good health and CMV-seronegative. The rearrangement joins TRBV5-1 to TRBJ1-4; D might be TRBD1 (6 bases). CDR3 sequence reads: CASSTVLRGKNEKLFF. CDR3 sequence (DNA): TGCGCCAGCAGTACTGTCCTGAGGGGGAAGAATGAAAAACTGTTTTTT.